The next 25 T cell receptor beta chains were all read from a single sample in a study of blood T cell repertoires in COVID-19. TCRdb keeps only in-frame clones here, not all; method: immunoSEQ multiplex PCR. Here the sample spans around 100,000 clones, roughly 88% being singletons. Material: peripheral blood. All receptors derive from an elderly man with acute or convalescent COVID-19.

A note on this clone: Within the sample, other DNA sequences also encode this same CDR3. The V call is TRBV5-1, the J call TRBJ2-5; D is unclear. Germline V gives CDR1 SGHRS, CDR2 YFSETQ. V dropped 0 bases and J dropped 5 bases, with 5 bases sitting between them. This CDR3 region has 12 residues. The CDR3 reads CASSLAGETQYF. CDR3 sequence (DNA): TGCGCCAGCAGCTTGGCCGGGGAGACCCAGTACTTC.

A remark on this clone: The germline gene is not matched at one end of the junction; a read error may be the cause. V and J are TRBV20-1 and TRBJ1-2; D perhaps matches TRBD1 (5 bases). This CDR3 has 9 amino acids. Germline CDR1 and CDR2: DFQATT and SNEGSKA (reference sequence). CDR3 in DNA: TGCAGTGCTGTCGACAGATTAGCCTTC. As protein: CSAVDRLAF.

The chain employs TRBV2 and TRBJ1-4; 7 bases line up with TRBD1. The junction had 10 bases not matched to a gene; V was cut back by 7 bases and J by 8 bases. This CDR3 comprises 14 residues. Germline V gene lookup returns CDR1 SNHLY and CDR2 FYNNEI. The CDR3 protein is CASMETGSREKLFF. In DNA, the CDR3 is TGTGCCAGCATGGAGACAGGGTCCCGCGAAAAACTGTTTTTT.

The rearrangement joins TRBV28 to TRBJ1-6; TRBD1 is a possible D gene (5 bases). The CDR3 extends over 16 amino acids. Germline V gene sequence: CDR1 MDHEN, CDR2 SYDVKM. V gave up 2 bases and J gave up 7 bases, with 15 bases separating them. Written as DNA, the CDR3 is TGTGCCAGCAGTTTAGCTGACAGATTTGTAAATTCACCCCTCCACTTT. Its protein product is CASSLADRFVNSPLHF.

The CDR3 protein is CASSPDRVDIQYF. CDR3 in DNA: TGCGCCAGCAGTCCGGACAGGGTTGACATTCAGTACTTC. This chain uses TRBV5-1 with TRBJ2-4; the match to TRBD1 covers 8 bases. Germline CDR1 is SGHRS and CDR2 is YFSETQ. V lost 5 bases to trimming and J lost 8 bases; unmatched junction nucleotides: 6. This CDR3 comprises 13 residues.

This clone appeared once. In DNA form, the CDR3 reads TGTGCCAGCAGCTTAGATGAGAGAAACACTGAAGCTTTCTTT. This encodes CASSLDERNTEAFF. The V and J genes are TRBV7-8 and TRBJ1-1, with D uncertain. With 1 base removed from V and 2 bases from J, the gap between germline ends came to 8 bases. This CDR3 contains 14 residues. The germline V gene encodes CDR1 SGHVS and CDR2 FQNEAQ.

This chain joins TRBV7-6 and TRBJ1-6, with D perhaps matching TRBD1 (6 bases). The CDR3 extends over 17 amino acids. Germline lookup yields CDR1 SGHVS and CDR2 FNYEAQ. Trimming left V 2 bases short and J 9 bases short, with 20 bases between. This CDR3 reads CASSLRGSGGRISPLHF. The CDR3, as DNA: TGTGCCAGCAGCTTACGCGGGAGTGGGGGGCGGATTTCACCCCTCCACTTT.

The J gene is TRBJ2-3, the V gene TRBV12-5, with 8 bases that match TRBD2. Trimming cost V 1 base and J 7 bases; bases outside gene matches: 1. Germline V lookup: CDR1 LGHNT, CDR2 FRNRAP. This CDR3 contains 13 residues. Here the CDR3 reads CASGLGLANTQYF. In DNA, the CDR3 is TGTGCTAGTGGTTTGGGACTAGCGAATACGCAGTATTTT.

The genes are TRBV6-5 and TRBJ1-2; 7 bases map to TRBD1. Germline V gene sequence: CDR1 MNHEY, CDR2 SVGAGI. V lost 7 bases to trimming and J lost 1 base; unmatched junction nucleotides: 3. The CDR3 is made up of 13 amino acids. CDR3 residues: CASTRDSNYGYTF. The CDR3 DNA reads as TGTGCCAGCACCCGGGACAGTAACTATGGCTACACCTTC.

The chain employs TRBV24-1 and TRBJ2-7, with TRBD1 matching 11 bases. CDR3 length: 15 amino acids. V lost 4 bases and J lost 2; bases outside the gene matches: 3. Germline lookup yields CDR1 KGHDR and CDR2 SFDVKD. Written as DNA, the CDR3 is TGTGCCACCAGTGACAGGACAGGGGGCCCCTACGAGCAGTACTTC. As protein: CATSDRTGGPYEQYF.

J is TRBJ2-7 and V is TRBV6-5, with 10 bases identical to TRBD2. Per germline, CDR1 MNHEY and CDR2 SVGAGI. This CDR3 has 14 amino acids. Trimming removed 7 bases from V and 1 base from J; junction bases left unmatched: 4. This chain's CDR3 is CASKRGLASYEQYF. The CDR3 DNA sequence: TGTGCCAGCAAGAGGGGACTAGCGTCCTACGAGCAGTACTTC.

The chain recombines TRBV6-6 with TRBJ1-6; unclear D gene. The CDR3 is made up of 15 amino acids. Looked up from germline, CDR1 is MNHNY and CDR2 is SVGAGI (reference sequence). V was cut by 7 bases and J by 6 bases, with 16 bases left in between. The CDR3 sequence is CASIPTSLANSPLHF. CDR3 bases: TGTGCCAGCATACCCACCTCCCTGGCTAATTCACCCCTCCACTTT.

The rearrangement links TRBV19 to TRBJ1-6; D is possibly TRBD1 (5 bases). This CDR3 comprises 13 residues. CDR1 is LNHDA, CDR2 SQIVND, per germline (reference sequence). V lost 2 bases and J lost 9, with 8 bases in between. The CDR3 coding sequence is TGTGCCAGTAGTATACAGGGCGGTTCACCCCTCCACTTT. Translation: CASSIQGGSPLHF.

The chain's CDR3 is CASSLGYRGPANEKLFF. In DNA form, the CDR3 reads TGTGCCAGCAGCCTGGGGTACAGGGGGCCGGCTAATGAAAAACTGTTTTTT. This sequence joins TRBV11-2 and TRBJ1-4, with 9 positions matching TRBD1. V was clipped by 5 bases and J by 3 bases; unmatched bases: 10. This CDR3 has 17 residues. In germline, CDR1 is SGHAT, CDR2 FQNNGV.

The chain has TRBV19 and TRBJ1-3, with D tentatively TRBD1 (5 bases). The germline CDR1 and CDR2 sequences are LNHDA and SQIVND (reference sequence). The V end was cut by 7 bases, the J end by 0 bases, with 13 bases between. The CDR3 runs to 15 residues. The CDR3 coding sequence is TGTGCCAGTAATAACGGGGGAGCCTCTGGAAACACCATATATTTT. Translating gives CASNNGGASGNTIYF.

The V and J genes are TRBV2 and TRBJ2-2; no clear D. In germline, CDR1 is SNHLY, CDR2 FYNNEI. The germline V and J ends were trimmed by 7 bases and 6 bases, with 15 bases remaining between them. The CDR3 is made up of 14 amino acids. The CDR3, as DNA: TGTGCCAGCAAAGATCGGCAGGCCGCCGGGGAGCTGTTTTTT. Translating gives CASKDRQAAGELFF.

V is TRBV5-1 and J is TRBJ2-7, with 11 positions matching TRBD2. Germline values: CDR1 SGHRS, CDR2 YFSETQ. V dropped 3 bases and J dropped 3; count of bases not matched to a gene: 5. CDR3 length equals 15 residues. CDR3 sequence (DNA): TGCGCCAGCAGCTCCCCGGGACTAGCGGACTACGAGCAGTACTTC. It specifies CASSSPGLADYEQYF.

This clone showed up just a few times. V and J are TRBV18 and TRBJ2-1, with D possibly being TRBD2 (5 bases). V was trimmed by 0 bases and J by 2 bases, leaving 8 bases between them. Germline V gives CDR1 KGHSH, CDR2 LQKENI. The CDR3 is 15 amino acids. The CDR3: CASSPPNGAYNEQFF. The DNA of the CDR3 is TGTGCCAGCTCACCACCTAACGGGGCCTACAATGAGCAGTTCTTC.

The chain combines TRBV28 with TRBJ1-4, with 11 bases identical to TRBD1. The ends lost 6 bases at V and 3 bases at J; junction bases unmatched: 3. Germline V gene data show CDR1 as MDHEN and CDR2 as SYDVKM. The CDR3 is 15 amino acids. The CDR3 protein is CASRGQGAPNEKLFF. CDR3 coding DNA: TGTGCCAGCAGAGGACAGGGGGCCCCTAATGAAAAACTGTTTTTT.

The chain has TRBV19 and TRBJ1-2, with D uncertain. The CDR3 sequence is 13 residues long. V dropped 5 bases and J dropped 4 bases, with 11 bases sitting between them. Germline V gene data show CDR1 as LNHDA and CDR2 as SQIVND (reference sequence). CDR3 bases: TGTGCCAGTAGTGCGAGCGGGGTCTATGGCTACACCTTC. Translation: CASSASGVYGYTF.

The genes are TRBV6-5 and TRBJ1-5, with TRBD1 matching over 7 bases. After removal of 5 bases from V and 2 bases from J, the junction contained 6 bases not matched to a gene. CDR1 is MNHEY and CDR2 is SVGAGI in the germline V gene. The CDR3 loop spans 15 amino acids. The CDR3 protein is CASSPPTGGNQPQHF. CDR3 DNA: TGTGCCAGCAGTCCTCCCACAGGGGGCAATCAGCCCCAGCATTTT.

The chain uses TRBV6-5 and TRBJ1-1, with a possible D match to TRBD1 (5 bases). V shed 3 bases and J shed 4 bases, with 12 bases lying between them. Germline V lookup: CDR1 MNHEY, CDR2 SVGAGI. The CDR3 totals 14 residues. DNA of the CDR3: TGTGCCAGCAGTTATAAGGGGCCTGGCACTGAAGCTTTCTTT. Translating gives CASSYKGPGTEAFF.

DNA for the CDR3: TGTGCCAGCAGCCGTCCCGCCCTAGCGGGAGGGACCGGGGAGCTGTTTTTT. Translating it yields CASSRPALAGGTGELFF. The rearrangement links TRBV28 to TRBJ2-2, with 12 bases aligning to TRBD2. CDR3 size: 17 residues. Germline V gene lookup returns CDR1 MDHEN and CDR2 SYDVKM. J lost 5 bases, V lost 6 bases, and 10 bases had no gene match.

This chain uses TRBV5-1 with TRBJ2-4; D is perhaps TRBD1 (6 bases). The germline CDR1 and CDR2 sequences are SGHRS and YFSETQ. CDR3 length: 17 amino acids. V lost 1 base to trimming and J lost 0 bases, with 14 bases between them. The CDR3 is CASSLRTETIAKNIQYF. In nucleotides, the CDR3 is TGCGCCAGCAGCTTGAGGACAGAGACGATAGCCAAAAACATTCAGTACTTC.

The genes are TRBV2 and TRBJ2-2, with a tentative D call TRBD2 (6 bases). This CDR3 is built from 15 residues. V lost 5 bases and J 0 bases, leaving 10 bases between the germline ends. Germline V CDR1 and CDR2: SNHLY, FYNNEI. CDR3 sequence: CASSWTGANTGELFF. CDR3 coding DNA: TGTGCCAGCAGTTGGACGGGGGCGAACACCGGGGAGCTGTTTTTT.